This T cell receptor beta chain is drawn from a study of long-term antiretroviral therapy in people with HIV. With V trimmed by 1 base and J by 6 bases, 6 bases remained unmatched. Per germline, CDR1 LGHNA and CDR2 YSLEER. This CDR3 region has 14 residues. Samples were assayed with immunoSEQ v3.0 at survey level. Generated by immunoSEQ multiplex PCR, the TCRdb table keeps only in-frame clones and is missing some. The repertoire holds some 48,000 clones, with approximately 79% as singletons. The sample was unsorted PBMCs, taken 0.8 years after starting antiretroviral therapy. The chain uses TRBV4-3 and TRBJ2-7, with 7 bases fitting TRBD2. The TCR comes from a woman younger than 35 with HIV. CDR3: CASSQAGLVGEQYF. CDR3 nucleotides: TGCGCCAGCAGCCAAGCAGGACTAGTGGGCGAGCAGTACTTC.